This entry features one T cell receptor (beta chain) sequence. Antigen specificity is unknown. This may come from a read error, since a much larger clone is one base off. This CDR3 is missing its conserved last phenylalanine or tryptophan, likely due to a read error. The CDR3 runs to 13 residues. V gave up 5 bases and J gave up 4 bases, with 10 bases separating them. The data stem from a study of regulatory T cells in long-lasting Graves disease. Study in general: Persistence in Graves' disease required over 5 years of antithyroid drugs plus positive TSH receptor antibodies.

HTBI primers from iRepertoire and Arm-PCR of CDR3 regions yielded the TCR beta libraries. From the multiplex PCR reads, TCRdb called clonotypes with MiXCR, one entry per CDR3 protein. Of around 400,000 distinct CDR3 sequences listed, about a quarter were seen once; the top ten hold about 27%. Study-level findings and limits: Favored gene segments in persistent disease were TRBV28, TRBJ1-2 and TRBJ2-5.

Time point specified: persistent/refractory GD, antithyroid drugs over 5 years with positive TRAb. From PBMCs, RNA was extracted and then used to make the TCR library. Investigators report Graves' disease was diagnosed under American Thyroid Association guidelines. One endocrinology department in Xi'an, China, was where patients came from. The sample here was peripheral blood mononuclear cells (PBMCs), taken when the disease was refractory, from a patient treated with antithyroid drugs. The chain joins TRBV12-3 or TRBV12-4 to TRBJ2-3; D ambiguous. This receptor was identified in a female donor with Graves disease. The CDR3 is CASSLTRPDTQYL. The CDR3 DNA is TGTGCCAGCAGTCTCACACGGCCAGATACGCAGTATCTT.